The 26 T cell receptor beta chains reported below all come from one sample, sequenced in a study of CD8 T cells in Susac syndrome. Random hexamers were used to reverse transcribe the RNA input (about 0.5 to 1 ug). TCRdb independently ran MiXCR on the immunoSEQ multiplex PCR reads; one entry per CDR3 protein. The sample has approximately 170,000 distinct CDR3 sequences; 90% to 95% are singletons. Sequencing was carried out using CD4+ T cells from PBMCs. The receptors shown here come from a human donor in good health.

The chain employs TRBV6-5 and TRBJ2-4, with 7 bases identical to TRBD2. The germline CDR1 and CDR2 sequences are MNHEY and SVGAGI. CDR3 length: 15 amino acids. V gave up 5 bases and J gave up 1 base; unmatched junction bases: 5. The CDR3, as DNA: TGTGCCAGCAGTCCGGGGGGAGAGGCCAAAAACATTCAGTACTTC. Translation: CASSPGGEAKNIQYF.

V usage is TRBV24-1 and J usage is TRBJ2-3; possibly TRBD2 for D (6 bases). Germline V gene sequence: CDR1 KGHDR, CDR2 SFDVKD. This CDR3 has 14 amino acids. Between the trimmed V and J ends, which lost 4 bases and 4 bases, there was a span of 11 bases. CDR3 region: CATSESGLPDTQYF. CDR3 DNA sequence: TGTGCCACCAGTGAGTCGGGACTCCCAGATACGCAGTATTTT.

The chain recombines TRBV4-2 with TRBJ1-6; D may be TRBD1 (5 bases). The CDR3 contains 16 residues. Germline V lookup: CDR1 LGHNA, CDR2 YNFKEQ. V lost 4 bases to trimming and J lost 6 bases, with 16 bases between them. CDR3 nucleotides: TGTGCCAGCAGCCTATCGGGACGGAGGCCTAATTCACCCCTCCACTTT. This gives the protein CASSLSGRRPNSPLHF.

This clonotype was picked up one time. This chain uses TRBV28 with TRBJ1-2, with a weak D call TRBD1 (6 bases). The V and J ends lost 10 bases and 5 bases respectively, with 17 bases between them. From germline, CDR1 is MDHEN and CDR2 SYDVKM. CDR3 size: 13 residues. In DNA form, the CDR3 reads TGTGCCACCTCACGACAGGAGCCTTATGGCTACACCTTC. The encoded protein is CATSRQEPYGYTF.

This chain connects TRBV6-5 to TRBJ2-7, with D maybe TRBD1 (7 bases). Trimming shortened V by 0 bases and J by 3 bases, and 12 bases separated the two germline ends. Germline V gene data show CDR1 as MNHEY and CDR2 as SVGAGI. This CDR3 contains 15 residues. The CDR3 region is CASSYSSQGGYEQYF. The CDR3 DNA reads TGTGCCAGCAGTTACTCGAGCCAGGGGGGCTACGAGCAGTACTTC.

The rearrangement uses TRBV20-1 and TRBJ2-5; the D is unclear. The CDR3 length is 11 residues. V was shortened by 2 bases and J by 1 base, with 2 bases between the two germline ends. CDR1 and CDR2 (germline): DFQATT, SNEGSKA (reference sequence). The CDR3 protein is CSARIQETQYF. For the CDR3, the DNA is TGCAGTGCTAGAATCCAAGAGACCCAGTACTTC.

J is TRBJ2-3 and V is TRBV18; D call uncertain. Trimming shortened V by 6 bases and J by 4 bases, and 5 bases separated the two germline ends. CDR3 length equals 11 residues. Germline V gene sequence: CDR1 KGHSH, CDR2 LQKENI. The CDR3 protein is CASSWADTQYF. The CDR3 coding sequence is TGTGCCAGCTCCTGGGCAGATACGCAGTATTTT.

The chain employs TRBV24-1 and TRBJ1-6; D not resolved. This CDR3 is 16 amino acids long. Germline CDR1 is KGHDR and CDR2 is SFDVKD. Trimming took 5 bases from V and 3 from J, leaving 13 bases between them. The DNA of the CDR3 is TGTGCCACCAGTGTCCCCGGACGGAACTATAATTCACCCCTCCACTTT. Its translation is CATSVPGRNYNSPLHF.

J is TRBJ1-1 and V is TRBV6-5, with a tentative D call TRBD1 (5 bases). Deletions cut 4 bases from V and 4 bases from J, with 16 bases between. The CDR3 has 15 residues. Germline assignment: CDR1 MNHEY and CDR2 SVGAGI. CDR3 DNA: TGTGCCAGCAGTTTGCAGGGCTCCCGGGGCACTGAAGCTTTCTTT. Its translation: CASSLQGSRGTEAFF.

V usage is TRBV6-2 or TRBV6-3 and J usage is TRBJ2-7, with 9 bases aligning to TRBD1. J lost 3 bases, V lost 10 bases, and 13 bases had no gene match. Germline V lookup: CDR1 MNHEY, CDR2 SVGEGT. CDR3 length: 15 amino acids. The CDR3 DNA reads TGTGCCACCCAGGAGCTGCCGACAGGGGGCTACGAGCAGTACTTC. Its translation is CATQELPTGGYEQYF.

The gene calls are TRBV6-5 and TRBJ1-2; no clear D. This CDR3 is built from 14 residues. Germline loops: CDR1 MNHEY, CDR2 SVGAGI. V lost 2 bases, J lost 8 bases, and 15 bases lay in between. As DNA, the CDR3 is TGTGCCAGCAGTTACGGACCTCCAGGCCCAGGCTACACCTTC. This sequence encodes CASSYGPPGPGYTF.

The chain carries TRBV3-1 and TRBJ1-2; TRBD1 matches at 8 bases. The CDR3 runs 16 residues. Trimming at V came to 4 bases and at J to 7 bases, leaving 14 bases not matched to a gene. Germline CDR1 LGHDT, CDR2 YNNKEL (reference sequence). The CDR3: CASSPTLSGTGSGYTF. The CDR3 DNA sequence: TGTGCCAGCAGCCCCACGCTTTCTGGGACAGGATCTGGCTACACCTTC.

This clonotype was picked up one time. CDR3 nucleotide sequence: TGTGCCAGCAAAGACAGACCCACAGATACGCAGTATTTT. Its translation: CASKDRPTDTQYF. The chain recombines TRBV6-2 or TRBV6-3 with TRBJ2-3; TRBD1 might be the D (5 bases). The germline CDR1 and CDR2 sequences are MNHEY and SVGEGT. This CDR3 contains 13 residues. V lost 7 bases and J lost 2, with 10 bases in between.

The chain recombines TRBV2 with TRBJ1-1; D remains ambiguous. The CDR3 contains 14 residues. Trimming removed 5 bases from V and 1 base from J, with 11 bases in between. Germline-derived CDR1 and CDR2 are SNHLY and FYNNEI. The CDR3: CASSSQKGNTEAFF. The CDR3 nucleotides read TGTGCCAGCAGTTCACAGAAGGGGAACACTGAAGCTTTCTTT.

The CDR3 spells CASSDVAGGYGYTF. Here the CDR3 DNA reads TGTGCCAGCAGTGACGTTGCAGGGGGCTATGGCTACACCTTC. This chain joins TRBV2 and TRBJ1-2; the match to TRBD1 covers 7 bases. Germline assignment: CDR1 SNHLY and CDR2 FYNNEI. The CDR3 spans 14 residues. V lost 3 bases and J lost 4; bases outside the gene matches: 5.

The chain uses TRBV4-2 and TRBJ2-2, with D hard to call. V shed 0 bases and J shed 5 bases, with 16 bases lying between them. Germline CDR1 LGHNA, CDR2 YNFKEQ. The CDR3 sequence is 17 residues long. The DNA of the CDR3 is TGTGCCAGCAGCCAAGATCATCTGGCTAGAAGGACCGGGGAGCTGTTTTTT. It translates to CASSQDHLARRTGELFF.

The CDR3 sequence is CASRDPGLAAHEQFF. Written as DNA, the CDR3 is TGTGCCAGCAGGGACCCAGGACTAGCGGCCCATGAGCAGTTCTTC. The chain carries TRBV5-4 and TRBJ2-1; 10 positions match TRBD2. There are 15 residues in the CDR3. J was trimmed by 8 bases and V by 5 bases; bases with no gene match: 10. CDR1 and CDR2 from the germline V gene are SGHNT and YYREEE (reference sequence).

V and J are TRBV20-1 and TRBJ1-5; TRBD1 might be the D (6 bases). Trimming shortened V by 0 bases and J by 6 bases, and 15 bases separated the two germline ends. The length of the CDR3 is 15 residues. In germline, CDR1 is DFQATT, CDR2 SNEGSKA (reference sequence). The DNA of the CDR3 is TGCAGTGCTAGAGATCAGGGGCGGTTTGGTCAGCCCCAGCATTTT. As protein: CSARDQGRFGQPQHF.

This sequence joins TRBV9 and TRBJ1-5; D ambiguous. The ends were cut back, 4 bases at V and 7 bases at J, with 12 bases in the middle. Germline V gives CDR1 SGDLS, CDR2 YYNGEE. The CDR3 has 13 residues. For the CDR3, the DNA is TGTGCCAGCAGCCCCGACATCTTCCAGCCCCAGCATTTT. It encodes CASSPDIFQPQHF.

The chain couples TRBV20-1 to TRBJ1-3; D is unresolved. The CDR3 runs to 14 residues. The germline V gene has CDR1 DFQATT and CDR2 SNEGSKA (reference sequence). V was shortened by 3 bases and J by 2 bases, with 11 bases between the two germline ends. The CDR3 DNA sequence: TGCAGTGCTAGGTTAATGGTCGCTGGAAACACCATATATTTT. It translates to CSARLMVAGNTIYF.

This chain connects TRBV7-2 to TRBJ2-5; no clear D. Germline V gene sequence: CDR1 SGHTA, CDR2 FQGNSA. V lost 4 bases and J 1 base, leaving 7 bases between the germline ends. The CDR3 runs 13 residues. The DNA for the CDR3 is TGTGCCAGCAGCTCGCATTTCCAAGAGACCCAGTACTTC. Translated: CASSSHFQETQYF.

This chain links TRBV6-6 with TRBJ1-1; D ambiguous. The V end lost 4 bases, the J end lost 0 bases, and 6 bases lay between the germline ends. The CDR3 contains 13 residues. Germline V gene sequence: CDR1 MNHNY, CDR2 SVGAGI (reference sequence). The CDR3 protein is CASSSTMNTEAFF. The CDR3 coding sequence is TGTGCCAGCAGTTCCACAATGAACACTGAAGCTTTCTTT.

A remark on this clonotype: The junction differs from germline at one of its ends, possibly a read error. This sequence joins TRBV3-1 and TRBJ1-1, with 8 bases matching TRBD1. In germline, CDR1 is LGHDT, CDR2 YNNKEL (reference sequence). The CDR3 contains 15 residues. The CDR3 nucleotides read TGTGCCAGCAGCCCAACCGACAGGGGAGGAACTGAAGCCTTCTTT. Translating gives CASSPTDRGGTEAFF.

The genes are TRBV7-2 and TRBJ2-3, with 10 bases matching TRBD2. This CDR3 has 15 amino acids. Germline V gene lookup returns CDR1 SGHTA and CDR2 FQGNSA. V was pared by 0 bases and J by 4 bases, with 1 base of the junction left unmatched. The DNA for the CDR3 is TGTGCCAGCAGCTTAGCGCTAGCGGGGGCAGATACGCAGTATTTT. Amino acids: CASSLALAGADTQYF.

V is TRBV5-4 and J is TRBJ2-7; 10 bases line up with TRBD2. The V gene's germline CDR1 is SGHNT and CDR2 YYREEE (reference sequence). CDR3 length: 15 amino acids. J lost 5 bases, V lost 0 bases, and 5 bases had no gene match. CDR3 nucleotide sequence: TGTGCCAGCAGCTTGGCCGGGACTAGCGTGAACGAGCAGTACTTC. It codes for CASSLAGTSVNEQYF.

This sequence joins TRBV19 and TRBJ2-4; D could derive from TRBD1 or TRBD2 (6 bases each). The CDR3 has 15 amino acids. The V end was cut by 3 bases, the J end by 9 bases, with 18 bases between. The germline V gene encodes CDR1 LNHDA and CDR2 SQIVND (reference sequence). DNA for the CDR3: TGTGCCAGTAGTATCTGGGGGCATGTCGGGGGCATTCAGTACTTC. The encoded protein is CASSIWGHVGGIQYF.